This entry describes one T cell receptor beta chain. This specimen comes from a study of blood T cells in healthy people across ages. Next came a second PCR, run for about 7 to 12 cycles, which used a sample-barcoded 5' primer along with a J-beta primer mix. TCRdb re-called the 5' RACE reads through MiXCR, storing one row per CDR3 protein. The data contain about 500,000 distinct CDR3 sequences, around 24% of them seen just once; the ten biggest clones take up approximately 10%. Peripheral blood, approximately 10 milliliters per donor, was collected. This sample also appeared in a second study, on T cells of mothers and their children.

Sequences were obtained from blood. The TCR was taken from a boy aged 5-17 years in good health.

CDR3 in DNA: TGTGCCAGCAGTTACTTTGGTGGCTACACCTTC. It translates to CASSYFGGYTF. J is TRBJ1-2 and V is TRBV28; no clear D. Germline CDR1 reads MDHEN; CDR2 reads SYDVKM. Between the trimmed V and J ends, which lost 4 bases and 7 bases, there was a span of 7 bases. The CDR3 is 11 amino acids.